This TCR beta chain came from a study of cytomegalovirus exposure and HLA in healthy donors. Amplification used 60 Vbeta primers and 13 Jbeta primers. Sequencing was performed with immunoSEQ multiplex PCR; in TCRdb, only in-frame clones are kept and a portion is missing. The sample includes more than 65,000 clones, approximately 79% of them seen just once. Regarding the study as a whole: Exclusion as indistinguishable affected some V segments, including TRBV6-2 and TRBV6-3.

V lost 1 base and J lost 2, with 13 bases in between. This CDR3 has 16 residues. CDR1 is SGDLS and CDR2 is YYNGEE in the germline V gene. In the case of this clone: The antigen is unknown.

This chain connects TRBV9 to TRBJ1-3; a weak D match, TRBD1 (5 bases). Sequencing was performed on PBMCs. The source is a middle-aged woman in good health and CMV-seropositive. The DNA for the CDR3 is TGTGCCAGCAGCGTAAGCTGGGGGGAAACTGGAAACACCATATATTTT. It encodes CASSVSWGETGNTIYF. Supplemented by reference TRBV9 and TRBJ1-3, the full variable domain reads DSGVTQTPKHLITATGQRVTLRCSPRSGDLSVYWYQQSLDQGLQFLIQYYNGEERAKGNILERFSAQQFPDLHSELNLSSLELGDSALYFCASSVSWGETGNTIYFGEGSWLTVV.